Following are 10 T cell receptor beta chains from one sample sequenced in a study of monozygotic twins with inflammatory bowel disease (dated by TCRdb to about 2019). The library was generated by 5' RACE. Sequencing instrument: Illumina HiSeq 2500. TCRdb reprocessed the reads and assigns one entry to each CDR3 protein sequence, leaving out DNA. The record for this sample contains 440,000 or so distinct CDR3 sequences. The ten largest clonotypes hold 2% to 3% of the sample. Input material: blood. The origin of the receptors is a human donor with ulcerative colitis or Crohn's disease, or a healthy co-twin of an affected twin (not recorded which).

This chain uses TRBV5-1 with TRBJ2-1; TCRdb proposes TRBD2, but this gene call is untestable without DNA. This CDR3 contains 14 residues. CDR1 and CDR2 from the germline V gene are SGHRS and YFSETQ. The CDR3 reads CASSPGTPGNEQFF.

The CDR3 spells CASSLSGQYPSYEQYF. The gene calls are TRBV12-3 or TRBV12-4 and TRBJ2-7; no DNA is available, so the TRBD1 call from TCRdb remains unchecked. This CDR3 contains 16 residues.

The J gene is TRBJ2-5, the V gene TRBV6-5; TCRdb calls TRBD2, which cannot be checked without DNA. The CDR3 has 19 amino acids. CDR1 MNHEY and CDR2 SVGAGI come from the germline V gene. The CDR3 sequence: CASSYSRPGASGFQETQYF.

The rearrangement joins TRBV7-9 to TRBJ2-5; TCRdb's D call of TRBD1 is untestable without DNA. The CDR3 contains 17 residues. Per the germline V gene, CDR1 is SEHNR and CDR2 is FQNEAQ (reference sequence). The chain's CDR3 is CASSLPRGRGMVETQYF.

The rearrangement links TRBV5-1 to TRBJ2-1. Germline CDR1 is SGHRS and CDR2 is YFSETQ. The CDR3 extends over 15 amino acids. The CDR3 here is CASSLQPSSYNEQFF. Using reference TRBV5-1 and TRBJ2-1 for the parts outside the CDR3, the full variable domain is KAGVTQTPRYLIKTRGQQVTLSCSPISGHRSVSWYQQTPGQGLQFLFEYFSETQRNKGNFPGRFSGRQFSNSRSEMNVSTLELGDSALYLCASSLQPSSYNEQFFGPGTRLTVL.

CDR3 sequence: CASSLFGGTEAFF. The chain joins TRBV7-9 to TRBJ1-1; TCRdb calls TRBD1, which cannot be checked without DNA. Germline V gene lookup returns CDR1 SEHNR and CDR2 FQNEAQ (reference sequence). The CDR3 loop spans 13 amino acids.

This chain uses TRBV19 with TRBJ1-5; the TCRdb D gene call, TRBD1, has no DNA to confirm it. Germline V CDR1 and CDR2: LNHDA, SQIVND (reference sequence). The CDR3 consists of 16 residues. CDR3 amino acids: CASSLQGQVGNQPQHF.

V and J are TRBV7-2 and TRBJ2-7. CDR3 length: 14 residues. Per germline, CDR1 SGHTA and CDR2 FQGNSA. The chain's CDR3 is CASSLGATSYEQYF.

This CDR3 reads CASSLSVRAYSGNTIYF. The chain recombines TRBV5-5 with TRBJ1-3. The CDR3 sequence is 17 residues long. Germline V CDR1 and CDR2: SGHKS, YYEKEE (reference sequence).

The chain has TRBV18 and TRBJ1-1. CDR1 is KGHSH and CDR2 is LQKENI in the germline V gene. The CDR3 loop spans 11 amino acids. CDR3 amino acids: CASSPGKEAFF.